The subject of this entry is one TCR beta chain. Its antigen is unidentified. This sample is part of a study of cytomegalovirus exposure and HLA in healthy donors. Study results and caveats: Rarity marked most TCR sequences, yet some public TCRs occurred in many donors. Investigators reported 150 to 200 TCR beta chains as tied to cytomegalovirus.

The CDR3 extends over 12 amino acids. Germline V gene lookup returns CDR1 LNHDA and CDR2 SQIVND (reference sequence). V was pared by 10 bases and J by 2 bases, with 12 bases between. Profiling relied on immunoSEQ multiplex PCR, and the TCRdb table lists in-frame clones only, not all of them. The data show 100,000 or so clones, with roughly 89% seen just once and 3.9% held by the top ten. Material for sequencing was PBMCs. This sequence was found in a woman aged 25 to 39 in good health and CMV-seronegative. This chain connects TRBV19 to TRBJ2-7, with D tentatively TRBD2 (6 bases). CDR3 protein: CATGAGAYEQYF. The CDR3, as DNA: TGTGCCACCGGAGCGGGTGCCTACGAGCAGTACTTC.